The present entry profiles one T cell receptor (beta chain) with its context. The antigen is undetermined. The CDR3 contains 11 residues. This specimen belongs to a study of T cell responses to AZD1222 COVID-19 vaccine. The table came from immunoSEQ multiplex PCR; TCRdb's copy has only in-frame clones and leaves some out. The data hold 110,000 to 150,000 clones, with approximately 85% observed a single time. Overall study results and limits: Reports say nearly half of spike-specific TCRs go after unmutated variant regions. Donors were largely white British and mainly female; clonal diversity was possibly underestimated.

The input for sequencing was peripheral blood, taken on day 0 of AZD1222 vaccination. The chain has TRBV21-1 and TRBJ1-6. TRBV21-1 is given as a pseudogene. The source is an adult in good health. This CDR3 is CASRWESPLHF. The CDR3 DNA reads as TGTGCCAGCAGATGGGAATCACCCCTCCACTTT.